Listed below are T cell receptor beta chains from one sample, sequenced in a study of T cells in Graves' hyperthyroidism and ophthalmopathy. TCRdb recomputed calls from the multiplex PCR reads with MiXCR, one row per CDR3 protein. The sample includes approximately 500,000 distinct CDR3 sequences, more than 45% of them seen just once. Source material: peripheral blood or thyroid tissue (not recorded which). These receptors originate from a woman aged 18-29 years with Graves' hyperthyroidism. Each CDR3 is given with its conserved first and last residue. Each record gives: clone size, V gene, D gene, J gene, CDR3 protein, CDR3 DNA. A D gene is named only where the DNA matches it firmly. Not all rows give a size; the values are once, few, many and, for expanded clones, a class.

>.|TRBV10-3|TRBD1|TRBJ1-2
CAISEMTGEELGYTF
TGTGCCATCAGTGAGATGACAGGGGAAGAGCTCGGCTACACCTTC
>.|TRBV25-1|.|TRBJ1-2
CASSEFTNYGYTF
TGTGCCAGCAGTGAATTCACGAACTATGGCTACACCTTC
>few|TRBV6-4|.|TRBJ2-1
CASSPNSYNEQFF
TGTGCCAGCAGTCCTAACTCCTACAATGAGCAGTTCTTC
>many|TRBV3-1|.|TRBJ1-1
CASSQRVGGIPEAFF
TGTGCCAGCAGCCAAAGGGTAGGGGGAATCCCTGAAGCTTTCTTT
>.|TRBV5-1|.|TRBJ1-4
CASSLVDGF
TGCGCCAGCAGCTTGGTGGACGGTTTT
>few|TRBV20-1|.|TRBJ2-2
CSARQRYTGELFF
TGCAGTGCTAGACAGAGATACACCGGGGAGCTGTTTTTT
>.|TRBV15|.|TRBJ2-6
CATSRDFRAGANVLTF
TGTGCCACCAGCAGAGATTTTCGCGCTGGGGCCAACGTCCTGACTTTC
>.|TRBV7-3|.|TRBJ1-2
CASSFDTNRGYTF
TGTGCCAGCAGTTTCGATACAAACAGAGGCTACACCTTC
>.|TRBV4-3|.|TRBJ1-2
CASRQPGSYGYTF
TGCGCCAGCAGACAACCGGGGAGCTATGGCTACACCTTC
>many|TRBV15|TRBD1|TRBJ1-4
CATSRDQGGPGEKLFF
TGTGCCACCAGCAGAGATCAAGGGGGCCCGGGTGAAAAACTGTTTTTT
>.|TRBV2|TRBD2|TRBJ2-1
CASSGPGLAGDNEQFF
TGTGCCAGCAGTGGGCCGGGACTAGCGGGCGATAATGAGCAGTTCTTC
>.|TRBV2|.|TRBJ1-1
CASSDQTGMNTEAFF
TGTGCCAGCAGCGACCAAACAGGTATGAACACTGAAGCTTTCTTT
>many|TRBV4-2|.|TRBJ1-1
CASSHERRGPEAFF
TGTGCCAGCAGCCATGAAAGGCGGGGCCCTGAAGCTTTCTTT
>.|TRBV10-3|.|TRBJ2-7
CAISEIKFEGLYEQYF
TGTGCCATCAGTGAGATCAAGTTTGAGGGCCTCTACGAGCAGTACTTC
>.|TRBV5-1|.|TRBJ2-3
CASSLRGEGNTQYF
TGCGCCAGCAGCTTACGCGGTGAAGGGAATACGCAGTATTTT
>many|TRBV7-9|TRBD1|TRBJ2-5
CASSLRTGRRETQYF
TGTGCCAGCAGCTTACGGACAGGGCGTCGAGAGACCCAGTACTTC
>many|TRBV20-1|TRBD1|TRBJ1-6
CSARDPGQGARNSPLHF
TGCAGTGCTAGAGACCCGGGACAGGGGGCGCGGAATTCACCCCTCCACTTT
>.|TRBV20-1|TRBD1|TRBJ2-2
CSARTRQGVGELFF
TGCAGTGCTAGAACTCGACAGGGCGTGGGGGAGCTGTTTTTT
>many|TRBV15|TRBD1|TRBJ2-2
CATGQGANTGELFF
TGTGCCACCGGACAGGGGGCGAACACCGGGGAGCTGTTTTTT
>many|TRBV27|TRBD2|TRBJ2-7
CASSAKTGTSEQYF
TGTGCCAGCAGTGCAAAGACCGGGACTAGCGAGCAGTACTTC
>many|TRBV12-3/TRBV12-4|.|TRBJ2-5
CASSRGETQYF
TGTGCCAGCAGCCGTGGTGAGACCCAGTACTTC
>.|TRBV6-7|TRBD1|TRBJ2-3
CASRPRDSDSTDTQYF
TGTGCCAGCAGACCCCGGGACAGTGATAGCACAGATACGCAGTATTTT
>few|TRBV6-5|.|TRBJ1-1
CASSYNGALNTEAFF
TGTGCCAGCAGTTACAACGGGGCTCTGAACACTGAAGCTTTCTTT
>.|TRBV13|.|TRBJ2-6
CASSEKGLSGANVLTF
TGTGCCAGCAGTGAGAAAGGGTTATCTGGGGCCAACGTCCTGACTTTC
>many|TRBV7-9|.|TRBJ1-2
CASSSGDRGGDYGYTF
TGTGCCAGCAGCTCGGGGGATCGGGGTGGCGACTATGGCTACACCTTC
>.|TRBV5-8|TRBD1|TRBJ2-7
CASSSGTGVLEQYF
TGTGCCAGCAGCTCAGGGACAGGGGTACTAGAACAGTACTTC
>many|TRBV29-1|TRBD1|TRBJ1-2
CSVTGGSDYGYTF
TGCAGCGTTACAGGGGGCAGCGACTATGGCTACACCTTC
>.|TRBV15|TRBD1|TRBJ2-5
CATSSGQGRETQYF
TGTGCCACCAGCAGCGGACAGGGACGAGAGACCCAGTACTTC
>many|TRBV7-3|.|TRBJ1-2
CASSPDSSNYGYTF
TGTGCCAGCAGCCCCGACAGTTCTAACTATGGCTACACCTTC
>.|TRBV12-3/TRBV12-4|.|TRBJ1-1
CASSPPGRLNTEAFF
TGTGCCAGCAGTCCACCCGGGCGCTTGAACACTGAAGCTTTCTTT
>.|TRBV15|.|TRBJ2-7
CATSRGVTVSYEQYF
TGTGCCACCAGCAGAGGGGTGACCGTCTCCTACGAGCAGTACTTC
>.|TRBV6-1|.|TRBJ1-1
CAATGGREAFF
TGTGCCGCAACGGGCGGCAGGGAAGCTTTCTTT
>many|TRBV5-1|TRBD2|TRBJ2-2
CASSRESGTGGELFF
TGCGCCAGCAGCCGAGAAAGCGGGACGGGCGGGGAGCTGTTTTTT
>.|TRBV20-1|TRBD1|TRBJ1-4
CSAIATGRANEKLFF
TGCAGTGCTATCGCGACAGGGAGGGCTAATGAAAAACTGTTTTTT
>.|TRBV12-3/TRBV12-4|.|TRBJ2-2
CASATTGELFF
TGTGCCAGCGCCACGACAGGGGAGCTGTTTTTT
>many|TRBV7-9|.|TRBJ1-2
CASSPDKFGYTF
TGTGCCAGCAGCCCTGACAAGTTCGGCTACACCTTC
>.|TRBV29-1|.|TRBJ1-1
CSSLLPKPEAFF
TGCAGCAGTTTACTCCCGAAACCTGAAGCTTTCTTT
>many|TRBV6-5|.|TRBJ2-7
CASSRTRGYEQYF
TGTGCCAGCAGTCGAACACGGGGCTACGAGCAGTACTTC
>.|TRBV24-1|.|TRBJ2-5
CATSDSHWGSTSGGLETQYF
TGTGCCACCAGTGATTCCCACTGGGGGTCCACATCTGGGGGCCTTGAGACCCAGTACTTC
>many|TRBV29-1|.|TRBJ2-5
CSVEGQQETQYF
TGCAGCGTTGAAGGACAGCAAGAGACCCAGTACTTC